This record concerns one T cell receptor beta chain sequence. Generated by immunoSEQ multiplex PCR, the TCRdb table keeps only in-frame clones and is missing some. This sample has approximately 68,000 clones, with roughly 90% found just once. This sample is part of a study of T cell changes during pregnancy in multiple sclerosis. There are 11 residues in the CDR3. Between the trimmed V and J ends, which lost 10 bases and 1 base, there was a span of 5 bases. Germline lookup yields CDR1 LGHNA and CDR2 YNFKEQ. The V call is TRBV4-2, the J call TRBJ2-1; D unresolved. The origin of this receptor is a female donor with multiple sclerosis, enrolled in a pregnancy study. This specimen was peripheral blood, taken in the second trimester of pregnancy. CDR3 in DNA: TGTGCCACCGTATCCTACAATGAGCAGTTCTTC. Its translation is CATVSYNEQFF.